Listed below are T cell receptor beta chains from one sample, sequenced in a study of shared clonotypes between healthy human individuals. Measured with immunoSEQ multiplex PCR; TCRdb has only the in-frame clones, and not every one. This table holds a few million clones, roughly 93% found once. Material for sequencing was naive CD4+ T cells from PBMCs. The origin of the receptors is a man between 18 and 35 years old in good health. Some clones in this sample may be carry-over from other donors' samples. Both conserved end residues are part of each CDR3. Fields, in order: V gene, D gene, clone size, J gene, CDR3 DNA, CDR3 protein. The D gene is left open where the match is weak. Not every row has a clone size; where given, it reads once, few, many or a size class.

>TRBV28|-|once|TRBJ1-2
TGTGCCAGCAGTTTTCATGGAGGGCTCTCTAACTATGGCTACACCTTC
CASSFHGGLSNYGYTF
>TRBV27|TRBD1|-|TRBJ2-7
TGTGCCAGCAGTTTGTGGGACAGGGACTACGAGCAGTACTTC
CASSLWDRDYEQYF
>TRBV7-9|TRBD1|-|TRBJ2-7
TGTGCCAGCACCTCCCGACAGGGGGCGCGGGAGCAGTACTTC
CASTSRQGAREQYF
>TRBV28|TRBD2|-|TRBJ2-5
TGTGCCAGCAGGGGGACTAGCGGGAGGAGGCAAGAGACCCAGTACTTC
CASRGTSGRRQETQYF
>TRBV6-1|TRBD1|-|TRBJ2-1
TGTGCCAGCAGTGAATTGTTTCCGGGACAGGGGGCCGTTAATGAGCAGTTCTTC
CASSELFPGQGAVNEQFF
>TRBV5-1|TRBD2|-|TRBJ2-1
TGCGCCAGCAGCGTAACTAGCGGGAGTTACAATGAGCAGTTCTTC
CASSVTSGSYNEQFF
>TRBV4-3|TRBD1|-|TRBJ1-4
TGCGCCAGCAGCCCACGACCGAGGACAGGGTGGGATGAAAAACTGTTTTTT
CASSPRPRTGWDEKLFF
>TRBV19|-|-|TRBJ2-3
TGTGCCAGTAGTTCGGACAGGCGAGCGGGAGATACGCAGTATTTT
CASSSDRRAGDTQYF
>TRBV2|-|-|TRBJ2-7
TGTGCCAGCAGCGCCCGGGGCCACTCCTACGAGCAGTACTTC
CASSARGHSYEQYF
>TRBV6-1|TRBD1|-|TRBJ1-2
TGTGCCAGCAGTGAACGCCAAAGGACAGGATCCTATGGCTACACCTTC
CASSERQRTGSYGYTF
>TRBV30|-|-|TRBJ1-5
TGTGCCTGGAGTCTAACCTCCACGCAGCCCCAGCATTTT
CAWSLTSTQPQHF
>TRBV30|-|-|TRBJ2-7
TGTGCCTGGAGTGCGGGACCGGTCGGTGAGCAGTACTTC
CAWSAGPVGEQYF
>TRBV28|TRBD2|-|TRBJ2-3
TGTGCCAGCAGTTTAGGGCTAGCGGGACCAGATACGCAGTATTTT
CASSLGLAGPDTQYF
>TRBV27|TRBD2|-|TRBJ2-7
TGTGCCAGCAGTTCTAGCGGGATCTACGAGCAGTACTTC
CASSSSGIYEQYF
>TRBV29-1|-|-|TRBJ2-5
TGCAGCGTTCAGGGATTTGCTGGTTGGACCCAGTACTTC
CSVQGFAGWTQYF
>TRBV7-2|-|-|TRBJ2-5
TGTGCCAGCAGCCAGACGTTCCAAGAGACCCAGTACTTC
CASSQTFQETQYF
>TRBV4-1|-|-|TRBJ1-2
TGCGCCAGCAGCCAAGACTCCTATGGCTACACCTTC
CASSQDSYGYTF
>TRBV5-1|-|-|TRBJ1-1
TGCGCCAGCAGCTTGGCCCCCGAGAACACTGAAGCTTTCTTT
CASSLAPENTEAFF
>TRBV27|-|-|TRBJ1-3
TGTGCCAGCAGATTGGACAGATACTCTGGAAACACCATATATTTT
CASRLDRYSGNTIYF
>TRBV18|-|-|TRBJ2-5
TGTGCCAGCATCAATCAGTACGGCGCAGGACGGGCCCAGTACTTC
CASINQYGAGRAQYF